This TCR beta chain was captured in a study of shared clonotypes between healthy human individuals (TCRdb year 2020). Regarding the study in general: A couple of women and a few men aged 18 to 49 years were included in the cohort. For each donor, three plates each were used for CD4 naive and CD4 memory, two plates were used for CD8 naive, and one plate was used for CD8 memory. Blood TCR repertoires of about 5 healthy adults were deeply sequenced to estimate repertoire size and the extent of clonotype sharing between individuals. Different laboratories and diverse techniques were used to prepare libraries and sequence TCR repertoires, to increase sequencing depth and limit assay-specific biases. Per donor, leukapheresis produced somewhere between about 0.85 and 9.5 billion PBMCs. Study-wide findings and limitations: Based on pairwise subsampling, the degree of clonotype sharing among donors was expected to be affected by sequencing depth. Rarefaction of sorted-subset datasets indicated incomplete sequencing despite the large sequencing depth. Higher generation probabilities were observed for clonotypes shared by all four sorted-subset donors than for non-shared clonotypes. Naive subsets generally had larger estimated clonotype richness than memory subsets did. When several donors were compared, the shared fraction of clonotypes was roughly 5% for naive CD4, 3% to 4% for naive CD8, 2% to 2.5% for memory CD4, and under 0.5% for memory CD8. Sampling was restricted to blood, and TCR repertoires in tissue are likely to differ from TCR repertoires in blood. Because the study included only a small number of donors, the genetic and exposure-history diversity represented was limited.

Using the deep immunoSEQ assay, multiplex PCR amplified TCR CDR3 regions from genomic DNA. For each cell subset, the extracted genomic DNA was distributed evenly across all wells of several immunoSEQ 96-well plates, and each plate served as one replicate. For sorted subsets, each replicate PCR was loaded with about 0.2 ug genomic DNA, equivalent to 25,000 to 35,000 T cell genomes. Purified libraries were measured with a Qubit 3.0 fluorometer, size-checked on a Bioanalyzer 2100, and measured again with the KAPA Library Quantification kit. Each immunoSEQ 96-well plate was sequenced on its own single-read 150-cycle Illumina NextSeq 550 flow cell. In the source study's methods: Because only junctional sequences without quality scores were contained in the immunoSEQ output, filtering matching that applied to full-length reads could not be performed. Sequences were annotated with PyIR, a Python wrapper for IgBLAST v1.9, using IMGT germline references to assign V/J genes and CDR3. Reads were filtered out if the reads had weak V/J assignments (E-value above 1e-6), no CDR3, stop codons, out-of-frame junctions, or ambiguous translated residues. V3J clonotypes were defined by identical inferred V gene, J gene, and CDR3 amino acid sequence. The percentage overlap between two repertoires was calculated by dividing the number of shared unique clonotypes by the size of the smaller repertoire. RTK rarefaction, the Chao1 estimator, and Recon v2.1 estimates of unobserved clonotypes were used to assess repertoire richness. Generation probabilities for all TCRbeta clonotypes obtained by the gDNA method from several donors were computed using OLGA. The table was pulled from immuneACCESS by TCRdb, which kept in-frame rearrangements only. Such tables lose some clones; where checked, under half of the loss comes from unresolved V genes, and the rest has no known cause. V and J calls and clone size come straight from that table; D and trimming were deduced from the DNA. The sample table contains around 350,000 clones; only one count was recorded for roughly 70% of them. The ten largest account for 10% of the sample.

On this clone: Its antigen is still unknown. Per-nucleotide qualities are absent, and no much larger clonotype sits a single base away.

As encoded in the germline V gene, CDR1 is MGHRA while CDR2 is YSYEKL. Clipping removes 1 base from V and 6 bases from J, with 13 as the unmatched junction base count. From its cysteine to its phenylalanine, the CDR3 spans 18 amino acids. Only the CDR3 DNA stays, 54 bases, in frame from base 1. Healthy HIV-negative adults with no recently reported acute infections or vaccinations were included as donors. Only Caucasian adults living in Nashville, Tennessee, USA were represented among the donors. CD4+ T cells were enriched by magnetic negative selection; naive cells were then positively selected on CD45RA, and the negative fraction formed the memory subset. After blood collection by leukapheresis, PBMCs were isolated using Ficoll-Histopaque density gradient centrifugation and then cryopreserved in the vapor phase of liquid nitrogen. Purity and quantity of every magnetically sorted T cell population were checked by analytical flow cytometry. From each sorted fraction, genomic DNA was isolated and quantified by UV absorbance on a Nanodrop 2000c.

The chain is encoded by TRBV4-1 joined to TRBJ2-1; TRBD2 lines up with 9 middle nucleotides. This clonotype originated in a young man in good health. The material sequenced was memory CD4+ T cells sorted from blood. This specimen's cell subset or site label, per the study, means: CD45RA-negative fraction. The DNA reads as follows: TGCGCCAGCAGCCAAGTGGACATGGGACTAGCTGGTGCCAATGAGCAGTTCTTC. Its protein reads: CASSQVDMGLAGANEQFF.